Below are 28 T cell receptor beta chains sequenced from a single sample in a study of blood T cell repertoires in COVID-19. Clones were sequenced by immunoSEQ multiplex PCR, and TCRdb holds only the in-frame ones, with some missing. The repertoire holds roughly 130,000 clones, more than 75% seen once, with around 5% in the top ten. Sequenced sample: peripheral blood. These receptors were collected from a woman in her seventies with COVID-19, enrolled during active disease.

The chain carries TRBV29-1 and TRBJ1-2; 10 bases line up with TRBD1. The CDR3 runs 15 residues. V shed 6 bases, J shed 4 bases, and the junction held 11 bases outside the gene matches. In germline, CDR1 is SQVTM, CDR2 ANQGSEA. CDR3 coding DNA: TGCAGCGTGAAATCCGGGACAGGGGTGTTCTATGGCTACACCTTC. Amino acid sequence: CSVKSGTGVFYGYTF.

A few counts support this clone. CDR3 sequence (DNA): TGTGCCACCAGCAGAGACAGCGGGGGGGCTTACAATGAGCAGTTCTTC. Translation gives CATSRDSGGAYNEQFF. The chain employs TRBV15 and TRBJ2-1, with 10 bases fitting TRBD2. The germline V gene has CDR1 LNHNV and CDR2 YYDKDF (reference sequence). The CDR3 is 16 residues long. V shed 0 bases and J 4 bases; nucleotides not matched to a gene: 3.

The CDR3 sequence is CASSEQGYGYTF. CDR3 nucleotides: TGTGCCAGCAGTGAACAGGGTTATGGCTACACCTTC. The chain links TRBV2 to TRBJ1-2; a weak D match, TRBD1 (5 bases). Trimming took off 2 bases at V and 5 bases at J, with 6 bases between the two ends. The CDR3 length is 12 residues. Germline values: CDR1 SNHLY, CDR2 FYNNEI.

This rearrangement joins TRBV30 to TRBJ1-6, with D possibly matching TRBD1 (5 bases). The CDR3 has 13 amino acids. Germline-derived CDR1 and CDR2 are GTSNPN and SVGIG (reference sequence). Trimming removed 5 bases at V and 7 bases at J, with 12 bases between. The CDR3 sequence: CAWGGVFNSPLHF. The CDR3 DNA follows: TGTGCCTGGGGGGGGGTTTTCAATTCACCCCTCCACTTT.

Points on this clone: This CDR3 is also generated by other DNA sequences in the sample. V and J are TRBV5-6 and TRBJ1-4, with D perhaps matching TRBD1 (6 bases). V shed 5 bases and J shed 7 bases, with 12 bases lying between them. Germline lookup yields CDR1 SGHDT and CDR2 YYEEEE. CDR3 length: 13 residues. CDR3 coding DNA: TGTGCCAGCAGTCGAAGGGGGGGTGAAAAACTGTTTTTT. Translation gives CASSRRGGEKLFF. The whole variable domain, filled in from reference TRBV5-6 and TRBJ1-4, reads DAGVTQSPTHLIKTRGQQVTLRCSPKSGHDTVSWYQQALGQGPQFIFQYYEEEERQRGNFPDRFSGHQFPNYSSELNVNALLLGDSALYLCASSRRGGEKLFFGSGTQLSVL.

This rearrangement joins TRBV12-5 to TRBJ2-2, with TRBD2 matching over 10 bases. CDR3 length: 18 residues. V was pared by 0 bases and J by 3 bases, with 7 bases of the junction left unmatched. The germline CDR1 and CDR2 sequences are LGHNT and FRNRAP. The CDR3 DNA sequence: TGTGCTAGTGGTTTGGTAGAGCGGGGGGGTATGGACACCGGGGAGCTGTTTTTT. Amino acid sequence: CASGLVERGGMDTGELFF. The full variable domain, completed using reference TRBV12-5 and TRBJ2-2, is DARVTQTPRHKVTEMGQEVTMRCQPILGHNTVFWYRQTMMQGLELLAYFRNRAPLDDSGMPKDRFSAEMPDATLATLKIQPSEPRDSAVYFCASGLVERGGMDTGELFFGEGSRLTVL.

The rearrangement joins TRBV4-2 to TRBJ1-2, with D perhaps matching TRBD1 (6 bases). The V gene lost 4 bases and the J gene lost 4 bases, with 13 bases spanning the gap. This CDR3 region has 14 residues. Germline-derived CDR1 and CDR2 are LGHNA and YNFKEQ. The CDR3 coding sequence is TGTGCCAGCAGCCCGCAACAGGGCATCTATGGCTACACCTTC. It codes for CASSPQQGIYGYTF.

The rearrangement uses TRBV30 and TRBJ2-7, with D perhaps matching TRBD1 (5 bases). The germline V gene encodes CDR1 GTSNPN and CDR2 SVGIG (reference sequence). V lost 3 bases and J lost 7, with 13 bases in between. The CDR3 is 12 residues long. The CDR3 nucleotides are TGTGCCTGGAGCGCTCAAGGGGTGGAGCAGTACTTC. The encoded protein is CAWSAQGVEQYF.

DNA of the CDR3: TGCAGCGTTGAAGAGGACAAGGGGAAATCCTACGAGCAGTACTTC. It specifies CSVEEDKGKSYEQYF. J is TRBJ2-7 and V is TRBV29-1; perhaps TRBD1 as D (5 bases). This CDR3 is built from 15 residues. Germline CDR1 and CDR2: SQVTM and ANQGSEA. V was cut by 0 bases and J by 1 base, with 13 bases left in between.

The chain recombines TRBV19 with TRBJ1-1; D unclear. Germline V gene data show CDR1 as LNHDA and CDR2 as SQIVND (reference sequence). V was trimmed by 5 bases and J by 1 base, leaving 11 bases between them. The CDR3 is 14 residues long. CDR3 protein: CASSYLPGNTEAFF. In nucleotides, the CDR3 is TGTGCCAGTAGTTACCTTCCCGGGAACACTGAAGCTTTCTTT.

CDR3 sequence reads: CAISVGGNQPQHF. CDR3 DNA sequence: TGTGCCATCAGTGTAGGGGGCAATCAGCCCCAGCATTTT. This chain joins TRBV10-3 and TRBJ1-5; D might be TRBD1 (5 bases). Germline V gives CDR1 ENHRY, CDR2 SYGVKD. The CDR3 length is 13 residues. V was cut by 4 bases and J by 2 bases, with 6 bases left in between.

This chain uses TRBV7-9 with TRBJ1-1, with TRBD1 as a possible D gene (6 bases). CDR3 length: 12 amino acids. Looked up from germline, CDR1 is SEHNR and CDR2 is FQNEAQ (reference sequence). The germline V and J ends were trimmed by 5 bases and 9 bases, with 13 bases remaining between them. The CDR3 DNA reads TGTGCCAGCAGCGCGACAGGCCCTCAAGCTTTCTTT. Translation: CASSATGPQAFF.

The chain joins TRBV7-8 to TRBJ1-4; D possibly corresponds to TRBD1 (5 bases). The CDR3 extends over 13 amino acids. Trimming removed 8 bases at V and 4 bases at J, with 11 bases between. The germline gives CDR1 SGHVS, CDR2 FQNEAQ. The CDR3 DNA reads TGTGCCAGCTCGGGGGTTTATAATGAAAAACTGTTTTTT. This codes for CASSGVYNEKLFF.

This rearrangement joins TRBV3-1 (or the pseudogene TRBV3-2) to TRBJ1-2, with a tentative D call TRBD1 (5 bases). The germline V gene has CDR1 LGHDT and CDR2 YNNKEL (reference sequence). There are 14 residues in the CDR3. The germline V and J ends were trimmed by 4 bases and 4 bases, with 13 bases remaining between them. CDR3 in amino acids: CASSPRRGSYGYTF. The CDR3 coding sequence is TGTGCCAGCAGCCCCCGTCGGGGGTCCTATGGCTACACCTTC.

DNA of the CDR3: TGCGCCAGCAGCCAATCCGACAGGGCTGGCACAGATACGCAGTATTTT. Its protein is CASSQSDRAGTDTQYF. The chain uses TRBV4-1 and TRBJ2-3; 7 positions match TRBD1. Per the germline V gene, CDR1 is MGHRA and CDR2 is YSYEKL. The J segment lost 1 base and the V segment lost 2 bases, leaving 6 bases of the junction unmatched. This CDR3 is 16 amino acids long.

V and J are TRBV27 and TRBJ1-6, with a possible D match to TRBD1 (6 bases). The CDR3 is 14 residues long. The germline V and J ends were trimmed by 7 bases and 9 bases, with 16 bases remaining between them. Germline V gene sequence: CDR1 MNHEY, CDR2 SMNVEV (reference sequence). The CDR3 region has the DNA TGTGCCAGCACGTGGGGGCAGTTTAGTTCACCCCTCCACTTT. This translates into CASTWGQFSSPLHF.

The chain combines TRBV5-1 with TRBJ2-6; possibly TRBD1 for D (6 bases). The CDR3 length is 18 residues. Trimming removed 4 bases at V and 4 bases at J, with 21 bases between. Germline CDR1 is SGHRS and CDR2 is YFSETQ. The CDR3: CASSRTVSPPGGANVLTF. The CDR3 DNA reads TGCGCCAGCAGCCGGACAGTGAGCCCCCCTGGAGGGGCCAACGTCCTGACTTTC.

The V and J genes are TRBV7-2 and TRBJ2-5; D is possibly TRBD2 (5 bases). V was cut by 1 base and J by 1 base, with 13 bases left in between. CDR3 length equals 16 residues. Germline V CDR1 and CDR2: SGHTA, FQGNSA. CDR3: CASSLEGGLLQETQYF. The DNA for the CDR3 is TGTGCCAGCAGCTTAGAGGGCGGACTCCTCCAAGAGACCCAGTACTTC.

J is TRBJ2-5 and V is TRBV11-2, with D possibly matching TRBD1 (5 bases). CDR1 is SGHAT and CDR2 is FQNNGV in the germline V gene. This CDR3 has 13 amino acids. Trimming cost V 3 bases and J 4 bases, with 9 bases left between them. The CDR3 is CASSFYRRETQYF. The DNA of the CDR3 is TGTGCCAGCAGCTTCTACAGGAGAGAGACCCAGTACTTC.

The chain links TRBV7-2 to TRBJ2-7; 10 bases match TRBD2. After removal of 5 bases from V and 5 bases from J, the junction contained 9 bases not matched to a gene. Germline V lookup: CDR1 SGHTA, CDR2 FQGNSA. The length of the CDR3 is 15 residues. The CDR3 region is CASSVWASGGHEQYF. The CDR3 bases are TGTGCCAGCAGCGTGTGGGCTAGCGGGGGCCACGAGCAGTACTTC.

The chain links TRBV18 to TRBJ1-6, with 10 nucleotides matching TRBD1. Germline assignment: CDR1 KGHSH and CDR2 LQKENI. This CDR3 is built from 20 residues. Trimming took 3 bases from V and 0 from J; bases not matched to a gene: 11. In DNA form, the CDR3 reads TGTGCCAGCTCACCTTCGTACCCGGGACAGGGGAGCTCCTATAATTCACCCCTCCACTTT. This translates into CASSPSYPGQGSSYNSPLHF.

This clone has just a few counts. The CDR3 DNA sequence: TGCGCCAGCAGCCTACGACAAGGGGAGGGCACTGAAGCTTTCTTT. Residues: CASSLRQGEGTEAFF. V and J are TRBV5-1 and TRBJ1-1; D possibly corresponds to TRBD1 (5 bases). Germline CDR1 SGHRS, CDR2 YFSETQ. V lost 4 bases and J lost 4, with 17 bases in between. CDR3 length: 15 amino acids.

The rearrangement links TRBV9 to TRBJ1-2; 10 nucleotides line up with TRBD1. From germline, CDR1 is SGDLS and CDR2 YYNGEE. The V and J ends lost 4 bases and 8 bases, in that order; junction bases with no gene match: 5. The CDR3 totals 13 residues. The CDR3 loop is CASSPTGGYGYTF. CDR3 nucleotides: TGTGCCAGCAGCCCGACAGGGGGCTACGGCTACACCTTC.

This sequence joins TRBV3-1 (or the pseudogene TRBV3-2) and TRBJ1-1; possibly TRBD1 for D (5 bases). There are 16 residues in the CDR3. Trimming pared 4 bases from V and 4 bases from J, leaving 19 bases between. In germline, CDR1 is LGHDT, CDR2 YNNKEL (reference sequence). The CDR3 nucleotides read TGTGCCAGCAGCCCCCCGGCAGGGTGGGTACGCACTGAAGCTTTCTTT. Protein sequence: CASSPPAGWVRTEAFF.

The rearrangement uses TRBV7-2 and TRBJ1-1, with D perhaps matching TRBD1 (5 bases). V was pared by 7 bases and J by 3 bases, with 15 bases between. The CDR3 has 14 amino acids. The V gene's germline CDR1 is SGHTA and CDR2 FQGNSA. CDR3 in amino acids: CASTRTRAHTEAFF. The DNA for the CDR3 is TGTGCCAGCACCCGGACAAGGGCACACACTGAAGCTTTCTTT.

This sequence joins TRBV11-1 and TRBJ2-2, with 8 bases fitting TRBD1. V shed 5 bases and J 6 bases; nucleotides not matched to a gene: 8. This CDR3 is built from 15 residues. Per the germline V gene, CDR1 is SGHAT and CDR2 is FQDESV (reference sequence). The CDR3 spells CASSRGQGAAGELFF. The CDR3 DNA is TGTGCCAGCAGCCGGGGGCAGGGGGCGGCCGGGGAGCTGTTTTTT.

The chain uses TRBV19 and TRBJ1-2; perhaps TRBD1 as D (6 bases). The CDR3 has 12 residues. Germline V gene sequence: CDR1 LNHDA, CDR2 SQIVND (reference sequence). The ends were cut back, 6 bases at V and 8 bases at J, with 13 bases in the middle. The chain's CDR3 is CASSPLDRGYTF. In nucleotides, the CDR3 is TGTGCCAGTAGCCCCCTCGACAGGGGCTACACCTTC.

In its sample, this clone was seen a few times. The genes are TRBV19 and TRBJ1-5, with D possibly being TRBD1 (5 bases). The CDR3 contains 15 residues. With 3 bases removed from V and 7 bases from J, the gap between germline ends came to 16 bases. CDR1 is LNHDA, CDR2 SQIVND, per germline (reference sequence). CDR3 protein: CASSIRAGLKQPQHF. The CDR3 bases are TGTGCCAGTAGTATTCGCGCAGGGCTAAAACAGCCCCAGCATTTT.